This TCR beta chain originates from a study of T cell responses to AZD1222 COVID-19 vaccine. Whole-study results and caveats: Baseline seropositives among AZD1222 recipients totaled only five or six. Clonal diversity was possibly underestimated, and white British individuals and females predominated among donors. Among spike-specific TCRs, nearly half reportedly target unmutated variant regions. Repertoire sampling occurred only after the peak T cell response.

The CDR3 is 14 residues long. Germline lookup yields CDR1 SGHNT and CDR2 YENEEA. V dropped 0 bases and J dropped 6 bases, with 8 bases sitting between them. Using immunoSEQ multiplex PCR, the repertoire was profiled, and TCRdb retains in-frame clones only, with some absent. The sample carries 100,000 to 150,000 clones, 70% to 85% recorded once. This clone was detected only once. The antigen remains unidentified. Sequences were derived from peripheral blood, sampled 28 days after the second AZD1222 dose. The sequence came from an adult who received the AZD1222 COVID-19 vaccine. The chain couples TRBV11-3 to TRBJ2-2; D perhaps matches TRBD1 (5 bases). Here the CDR3 reads CASSLEAGSGELFF. The CDR3 DNA is TGTGCCAGCAGCTTAGAAGCAGGGTCCGGGGAGCTGTTTTTT.